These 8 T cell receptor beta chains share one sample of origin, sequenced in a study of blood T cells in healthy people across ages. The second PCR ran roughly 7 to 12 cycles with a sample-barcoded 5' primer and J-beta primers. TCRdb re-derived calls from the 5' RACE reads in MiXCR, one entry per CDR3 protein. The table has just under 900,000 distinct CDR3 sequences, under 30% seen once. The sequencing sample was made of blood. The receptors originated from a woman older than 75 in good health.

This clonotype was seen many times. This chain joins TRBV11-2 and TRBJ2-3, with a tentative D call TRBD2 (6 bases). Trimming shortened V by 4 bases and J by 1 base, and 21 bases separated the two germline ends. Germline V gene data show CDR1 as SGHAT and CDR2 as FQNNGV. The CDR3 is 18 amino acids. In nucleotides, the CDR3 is TGTGCCAGCAGCTACCCGCGGGGTGGAGGGAAGGGCACAGATACGCAGTATTTT. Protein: CASSYPRGGGKGTDTQYF. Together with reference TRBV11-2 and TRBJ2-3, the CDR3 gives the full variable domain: EAGVAQSPRYKIIEKRQSVAFWCNPISGHATLYWYQQILGQGPKLLIQFQNNGVVDDSQLPKDRFSAERLKGVDSTLKIQPAKLEDSAVYLCASSYPRGGGKGTDTQYFGPGTRLTVL.

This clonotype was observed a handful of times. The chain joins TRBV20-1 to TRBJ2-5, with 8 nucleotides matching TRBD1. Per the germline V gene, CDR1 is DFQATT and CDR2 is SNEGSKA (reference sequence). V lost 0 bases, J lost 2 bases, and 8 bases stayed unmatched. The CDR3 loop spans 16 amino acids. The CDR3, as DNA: TGCAGTGCTAGAGATTACGGGACAGGAATACAAGAGACCCAGTACTTC. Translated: CSARDYGTGIQETQYF.

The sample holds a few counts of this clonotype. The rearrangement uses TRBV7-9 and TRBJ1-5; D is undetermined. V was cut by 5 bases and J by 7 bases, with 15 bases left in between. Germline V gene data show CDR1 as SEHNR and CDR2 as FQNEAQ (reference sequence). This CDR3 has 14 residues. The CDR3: CASSETETKQPQHF. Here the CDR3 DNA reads TGTGCCAGCAGCGAGACTGAGACAAAGCAGCCCCAGCATTTT.

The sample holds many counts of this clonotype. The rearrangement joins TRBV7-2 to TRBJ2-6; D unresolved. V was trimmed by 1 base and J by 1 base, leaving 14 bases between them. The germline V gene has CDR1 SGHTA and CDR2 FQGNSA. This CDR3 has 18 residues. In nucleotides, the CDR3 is TGTGCCAGCAGCTTAGACCTGGGGATCGGATCTGGGGCCAACGTCCTGACTTTC. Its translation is CASSLDLGIGSGANVLTF.

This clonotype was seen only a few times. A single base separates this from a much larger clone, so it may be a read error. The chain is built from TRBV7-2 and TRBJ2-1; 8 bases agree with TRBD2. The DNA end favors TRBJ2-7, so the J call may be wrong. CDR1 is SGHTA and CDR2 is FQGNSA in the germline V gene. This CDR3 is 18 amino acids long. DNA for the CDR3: TGTGCCAGCAGTTCGCAGCGTACAGCGGGGGCTTTGTACAATGAGCAGTACTTC. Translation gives CASSSQRTAGALYNEQYF.

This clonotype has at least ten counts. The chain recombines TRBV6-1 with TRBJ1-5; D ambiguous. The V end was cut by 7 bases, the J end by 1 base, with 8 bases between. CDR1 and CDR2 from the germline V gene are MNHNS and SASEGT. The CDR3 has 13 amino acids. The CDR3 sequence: CASTRESNQPQHF. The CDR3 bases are TGTGCCAGCACTCGAGAAAGCAATCAGCCCCAGCATTTT.

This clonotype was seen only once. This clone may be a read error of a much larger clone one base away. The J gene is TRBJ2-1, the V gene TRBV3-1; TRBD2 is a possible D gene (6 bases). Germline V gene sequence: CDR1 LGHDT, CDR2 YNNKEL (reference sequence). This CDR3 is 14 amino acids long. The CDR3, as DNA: TGTGCCAGCAGCCTTGAAGGGACTTCGGATGAGCGGTTCTTC. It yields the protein CASSLEGTSDERFF.

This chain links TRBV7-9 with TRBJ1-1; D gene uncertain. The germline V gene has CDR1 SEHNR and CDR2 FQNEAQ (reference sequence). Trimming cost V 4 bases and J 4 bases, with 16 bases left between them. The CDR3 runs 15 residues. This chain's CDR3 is CASSSTSMVGTEAFF. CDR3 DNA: TGTGCCAGCAGCTCGACCTCCATGGTGGGCACTGAAGCTTTCTTT. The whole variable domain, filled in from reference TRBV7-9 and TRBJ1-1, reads DTGVSQNPRHKITKRGQNVTFRCDPISEHNRLYWYRQTLGQGPEFLTYFQNEAQLEKSRLLSDRFSAERPKGSFSTLEIQRTEQGDSAMYLCASSSTSMVGTEAFFGQGTRLTVV.